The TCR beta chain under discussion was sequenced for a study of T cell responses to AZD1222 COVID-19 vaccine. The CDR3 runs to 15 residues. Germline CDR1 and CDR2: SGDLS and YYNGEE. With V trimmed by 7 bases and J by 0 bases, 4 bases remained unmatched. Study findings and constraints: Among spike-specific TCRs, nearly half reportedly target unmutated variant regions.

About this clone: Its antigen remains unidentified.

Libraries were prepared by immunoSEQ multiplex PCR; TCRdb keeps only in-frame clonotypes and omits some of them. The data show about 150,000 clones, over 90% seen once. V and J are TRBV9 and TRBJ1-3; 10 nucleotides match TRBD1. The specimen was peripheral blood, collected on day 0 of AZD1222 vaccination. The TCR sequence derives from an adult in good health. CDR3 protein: CASGDRGRSGNTIYF. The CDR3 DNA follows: TGTGCCAGCGGGGACAGGGGTCGCTCTGGAAACACCATATATTTT.